Shown below are 26 T cell receptor beta chains from a single sample sequenced in a study of cytomegalovirus exposure and HLA in healthy donors. PCR amplification relied on 60 Vbeta primers (plus 13 Jbeta primers). Data came from immunoSEQ multiplex PCR; TCRdb stores just in-frame clones and leaves some out. This table holds around 110,000 clones. The sample was PBMCs. Receptor source: a middle-aged man in good health and CMV-seropositive.

The rearrangement joins TRBV6-5 to TRBJ2-2; D call uncertain. Trimming left V 4 bases short and J 4 bases short, with 4 bases between. This CDR3 contains 12 residues. Germline V gives CDR1 MNHEY, CDR2 SVGAGI. The CDR3: CASSFLTGELFF. CDR3 nucleotides: TGTGCCAGCAGTTTTCTCACCGGGGAGCTGTTTTTT.

This chain links TRBV18 with TRBJ2-3; 8 bases are shared with TRBD2. Germline lookup yields CDR1 KGHSH and CDR2 LQKENI. The CDR3 covers 17 residues. The V gene end was trimmed by 3 bases and the J gene end by 0 bases; junction bases not matched to a gene: 8. The CDR3 sequence is CASSPAAGATSTDTQYF. The CDR3, as DNA: TGTGCCAGCTCACCGGCAGCGGGAGCGACTAGCACAGATACGCAGTATTTT.

The rearrangement links TRBV6-5 to TRBJ2-2; 7 nucleotides line up with TRBD2. The germline V gene has CDR1 MNHEY and CDR2 SVGAGI. With V trimmed by 9 bases and J by 4 bases, 11 bases remained unmatched. The CDR3 covers 15 residues. The CDR3 nucleotides are TGTGCCAGTAATACTCTAGCGGCGAGCACCGGGGAGCTGTTTTTT. Translation gives CASNTLAASTGELFF.

The CDR3 is CASSLGQFNEKLFF. DNA for the CDR3: TGTGCCAGCAGCTTAGGACAGTTTAATGAAAAACTGTTTTTT. The chain has TRBV7-8 and TRBJ1-4; D is perhaps TRBD1 (5 bases). CDR1 and CDR2 from the germline V gene are SGHVS and FQNEAQ. The V end was cut by 1 base, the J end by 4 bases, with 7 bases between. This CDR3 has 14 residues.

The chain combines TRBV15 with TRBJ1-2, with D tentatively TRBD1 (5 bases). Per the germline V gene, CDR1 is LNHNV and CDR2 is YYDKDF (reference sequence). The CDR3 has 15 amino acids. Trimming stripped 3 bases from V and 4 bases from J, with 15 bases between. The DNA of the CDR3 is TGTGCCACCAGCAGGACCCAGGGAGGGACCTATGGCTACACCTTC. Translation gives CATSRTQGGTYGYTF.

The J gene is TRBJ2-1, the V gene TRBV5-1, with D perhaps matching TRBD1 (6 bases). Germline loops: CDR1 SGHRS, CDR2 YFSETQ. Trimming removed 5 bases from V and 3 bases from J, with 15 bases in between. This CDR3 comprises 15 residues. The CDR3 DNA sequence: TGCGCCAGCAGAATGAACAGGGCTGGCTACAATGAGCAGTTCTTC. It specifies CASRMNRAGYNEQFF.

The chain is built from TRBV19 and TRBJ1-1; D is uncertain. The CDR3 spans 13 residues. The V gene lost 3 bases and the J gene lost 5 bases, with 10 bases spanning the gap. Germline loops: CDR1 LNHDA, CDR2 SQIVND (reference sequence). Here the CDR3 reads CASSIPDITEAFF. As DNA, the CDR3 is TGTGCCAGTAGTATTCCCGACATTACTGAAGCTTTCTTT.

The chain carries TRBV4-2 and TRBJ2-7; 10 nucleotides line up with TRBD2. The V and J ends lost 6 bases and 2 bases, in that order; junction bases with no gene match: 4. CDR3 length: 14 amino acids. The germline CDR1 and CDR2 sequences are LGHNA and YNFKEQ. The CDR3 DNA reads TGTGCCAGCAGTGCCCTAGCGGGGGCCTACGAGCAGTACTTC. This encodes CASSALAGAYEQYF.

The CDR3 is CASSPHGLDQPQHF. In DNA, the CDR3 is TGTGCCAGTAGTCCGCATGGGCTGGATCAGCCCCAGCATTTT. This rearrangement joins TRBV19 to TRBJ1-5; D gene ambiguous. The germline V gene has CDR1 LNHDA and CDR2 SQIVND (reference sequence). This CDR3 is built from 14 residues. V dropped 5 bases and J dropped 5 bases, with 13 bases sitting between them.

This chain joins TRBV30 and TRBJ1-1, with D unresolved. The V end was cut by 0 bases, the J end by 3 bases, with 8 bases between. CDR3 size: 13 residues. The germline gives CDR1 GTSNPN, CDR2 SVGIG (reference sequence). CDR3 bases: TGTGCCTGGAGTGTTCGACGGGACACTGAAGCTTTCTTT. Amino acid sequence: CAWSVRRDTEAFF.

The chain is built from TRBV19 and TRBJ1-4, with a tentative D call TRBD1 (5 bases). The CDR3 covers 15 residues. CDR1 and CDR2 from the germline V gene are LNHDA and SQIVND (reference sequence). The V and J ends lost 6 bases and 2 bases respectively, with 13 bases between them. CDR3 in DNA: TGTGCCAGTAGAATATCGACAGCTACTAATGAAAAACTGTTTTTT. The encoded protein is CASRISTATNEKLFF.

The V call is TRBV29-1, the J call TRBJ1-2, with D possibly TRBD1 on 5 matching bases. CDR3 length equals 12 residues. Germline V lookup: CDR1 SQVTM, CDR2 ANQGSEA. Trimming left V 2 bases short and J 7 bases short, with 11 bases between. CDR3 DNA: TGCAGCGTTGAATTAGGGGAAGGTGGCTACACCTTC. This translates into CSVELGEGGYTF. The whole variable domain, filled in from reference TRBV29-1 and TRBJ1-2, reads SAVISQKPSRDICQRGTSLTIQCQVDSQVTMMFWYRQQPGQSLTLIATANQGSEATYESGFVIDKFPISRPNLTFSTLTVSNMSPEDSSIYLCSVELGEGGYTFGSGTRLTVV.

This chain joins TRBV7-9 and TRBJ1-4, with 7 bases lining up with TRBD1. Germline V gene data show CDR1 as SEHNR and CDR2 as FQNEAQ (reference sequence). The CDR3 sequence is 15 residues long. V shed 5 bases and J 9 bases; nucleotides not matched to a gene: 12. CDR3 DNA sequence: TGTGCCAGCAGCGCCCGGGTCGAGGACAGGCAAAAACTGTTTTTT. This codes for CASSARVEDRQKLFF. The variable domain in full, completed from reference TRBV7-9 and TRBJ1-4, reads DTGVSQNPRHKITKRGQNVTFRCDPISEHNRLYWYRQTLGQGPEFLTYFQNEAQLEKSRLLSDRFSAERPKGSFSTLEIQRTEQGDSAMYLCASSARVEDRQKLFFGSGTQLSVL.

The V call is TRBV4-2, the J call TRBJ1-2, with D uncertain. This CDR3 is 16 amino acids long. V lost 0 bases and J 1 base, leaving 12 bases between the germline ends. Per the germline V gene, CDR1 is LGHNA and CDR2 is YNFKEQ. In DNA form, the CDR3 reads TGTGCCAGCAGCCAAGAGGTGCGGGGAGGTAACTATGGCTACACCTTC. It codes for CASSQEVRGGNYGYTF.

The chain uses TRBV5-6 and TRBJ2-5; 10 bases are shared with TRBD1. Germline assignment: CDR1 SGHDT and CDR2 YYEEEE. V lost 4 bases, J lost 7 bases, and 7 bases stayed unmatched. The CDR3 runs 14 residues. The DNA of the CDR3 is TGTGCCAGCAGCGGCGGGACAGGGGATTTGACCCAGTACTTC. Translated: CASSGGTGDLTQYF.

J is TRBJ1-3 and V is TRBV25-1; tentatively, D is TRBD1 (5 bases). The CDR3 is 15 amino acids. From germline, CDR1 is MGHDK and CDR2 SYGVNS. Trimming removed 2 bases from V and 0 bases from J, with 8 bases in between. This CDR3 is CASSERQGSGNTIYF. As DNA, the CDR3 is TGTGCCAGCAGTGAACGTCAGGGCTCTGGAAACACCATATATTTT.

V and J are TRBV5-4 and TRBJ2-3; TRBD2 aligns across 16 bases. V lost 4 bases, J lost 3 bases, and 11 bases stayed unmatched. The CDR3 covers 19 residues. Germline V gene sequence: CDR1 SGHNT, CDR2 YYREEE (reference sequence). The CDR3 region has the DNA TGTGCCAGCAGCGGGACTAGCGGGAGGGACTCTAGTCAGACAGATACGCAGTATTTT. Translating gives CASSGTSGRDSSQTDTQYF. Based on the CDR3 plus reference TRBV5-4 and TRBJ2-3, the full variable domain is ETGVTQSPTHLIKTRGQQVTLRCSSQSGHNTVSWYQQALGQGPQFIFQYYREEENGRGNFPPRFSGLQFPNYSSELNVNALELDDSALYLCASSGTSGRDSSQTDTQYFGPGTRLTVL.

This rearrangement joins TRBV5-1 to TRBJ1-1; a weak D match, TRBD1 (5 bases). The CDR3 is made up of 14 amino acids. Deletions cut 4 bases from V and 4 bases from J, with 14 bases between. Germline-derived CDR1 and CDR2 are SGHRS and YFSETQ. CDR3 in amino acids: CASSSGHGATEAFF. CDR3 in DNA: TGCGCCAGCAGCAGTGGACACGGTGCCACTGAAGCTTTCTTT.

The chain recombines TRBV27 with TRBJ1-2; 7 bases line up with TRBD1. The length of the CDR3 is 12 residues. Per the germline V gene, CDR1 is MNHEY and CDR2 is SMNVEV (reference sequence). The V and J ends lost 6 bases and 7 bases, in that order; junction bases with no gene match: 5. The CDR3 bases are TGTGCCAGCAGGGAGGGGGCCGCTGGCTACACCTTC. Translated, it gives CASREGAAGYTF.

The chain carries TRBV29-1 and TRBJ1-1; tentatively, D is TRBD1 (5 bases). Between the trimmed V and J ends, which lost 3 bases and 3 bases, there was a span of 14 bases. Looked up from germline, CDR1 is SQVTM and CDR2 is ANQGSEA. This CDR3 has 14 amino acids. CDR3 in amino acids: CSVEWQGQHTEAFF. DNA of the CDR3: TGCAGCGTTGAGTGGCAGGGTCAGCACACTGAAGCTTTCTTT. The full variable domain, in which reference TRBV29-1 and TRBJ1-1 provide the parts outside the CDR3, is SAVISQKPSRDICQRGTSLTIQCQVDSQVTMMFWYRQQPGQSLTLIATANQGSEATYESGFVIDKFPISRPNLTFSTLTVSNMSPEDSSIYLCSVEWQGQHTEAFFGQGTRLTVV.

This chain links TRBV5-6 with TRBJ2-2; 10 nucleotides match TRBD1. The germline V gene has CDR1 SGHDT and CDR2 YYEEEE. The CDR3 contains 14 residues. J lost 7 bases, V lost 2 bases, and 2 bases had no gene match. CDR3 sequence: CASSFGTGDGELFF. CDR3 nucleotides: TGTGCCAGCAGCTTCGGGACAGGGGACGGGGAGCTGTTTTTT. Supplemented by reference TRBV5-6 and TRBJ2-2, the full variable domain reads DAGVTQSPTHLIKTRGQQVTLRCSPKSGHDTVSWYQQALGQGPQFIFQYYEEEERQRGNFPDRFSGHQFPNYSSELNVNALLLGDSALYLCASSFGTGDGELFFGEGSRLTVL.

The rearrangement joins TRBV28 to TRBJ2-4; D perhaps matches TRBD1 (6 bases). CDR1 is MDHEN and CDR2 is SYDVKM in the germline V gene. The V gene lost 6 bases and the J gene lost 0 bases, with 15 bases spanning the gap. This CDR3 is built from 16 residues. The CDR3 spells CASSSTGRVAKNIQYF. The CDR3 nucleotides read TGTGCCAGCAGCTCCACAGGGAGAGTAGCCAAAAACATTCAGTACTTC.

The chain carries TRBV7-9 and TRBJ2-7; maybe TRBD1 (6 bases). Germline CDR1 reads SEHNR; CDR2 reads FQNEAQ (reference sequence). With 5 bases removed from V and 7 bases from J, the gap between germline ends came to 24 bases. The CDR3 spans 16 residues. Here the CDR3 DNA reads TGTGCCAGCAGCCACGGGGATCCGGGACAAATGAGGGAGCAGTACTTC. This translates into CASSHGDPGQMREQYF. The whole variable domain, filled in from reference TRBV7-9 and TRBJ2-7, reads DTGVSQNPRHKITKRGQNVTFRCDPISEHNRLYWYRQTLGQGPEFLTYFQNEAQLEKSRLLSDRFSAERPKGSFSTLEIQRTEQGDSAMYLCASSHGDPGQMREQYFGPGTRLTVT.

The chain is built from TRBV5-5 and TRBJ1-2; D unclear. Germline V gives CDR1 SGHKS, CDR2 YYEKEE (reference sequence). The CDR3 runs 14 residues. Deletions cut 0 bases from V and 4 bases from J, with 10 bases between. The CDR3 sequence: CASSLDSGVYGYTF. In nucleotides, the CDR3 is TGTGCCAGCAGCTTGGATAGCGGGGTCTATGGCTACACCTTC.

This chain links TRBV25-1 with TRBJ2-7; 8 bases align to TRBD2. The CDR3 length is 13 residues. The germline gives CDR1 MGHDK, CDR2 SYGVNS. Trimming removed 7 bases from V and 3 bases from J; junction bases left unmatched: 5. This CDR3 is CASTRGGLYEQYF. The CDR3 bases are TGTGCCAGCACCCGGGGGGGGCTCTACGAGCAGTACTTC.

The chain has TRBV6-1 and TRBJ2-3; 10 positions match TRBD2. V shed 4 bases and J 0 bases; nucleotides not matched to a gene: 4. This CDR3 is 16 amino acids long. Germline V gives CDR1 MNHNS, CDR2 SASEGT. CDR3 protein: CASSVASGSSTDTQYF. The DNA of the CDR3 is TGTGCCAGCAGTGTGGCTAGCGGGAGTAGCACAGATACGCAGTATTTT.